One and the same sample provided the 30 T cell receptor beta chains below, sequenced in a study of T-cell memory formation after mild COVID-19. In TCRdb, the 5' RACE reads were re-called with MiXCR into one record per CDR3 protein. The table has about 470,000 distinct CDR3 sequences, 15% to 20% seen once; the top ten hold 9% to 15%. Specimen: PBMCs or a T cell subset sorted from them (not recorded which). The receptors were sampled from an adult woman who had mild COVID-19 (a few samples of this study predate the infection). Cell type and time point are not known.

In its sample, this clonotype was seen once. The gene calls are TRBV11-3 and TRBJ2-2; 8 bases are shared with TRBD2. V shed 6 bases, J shed 6 bases, and the junction held 9 bases outside the gene matches. Germline V CDR1 and CDR2: SGHNT, YENEEA. The CDR3 is made up of 15 amino acids. CDR3 in amino acids: CASSRNLAGPGELFF. DNA of the CDR3: TGTGCCAGCAGTCGGAACCTAGCGGGCCCCGGGGAGCTGTTTTTT.

This clonotype was recorded a few times. The V gene is TRBV27, the J gene TRBJ2-1; TRBD2 matches at 11 bases. The CDR3 is made up of 14 amino acids. V was pared by 2 bases and J by 8 bases, with 2 bases of the junction left unmatched. Germline V gene data show CDR1 as MNHEY and CDR2 as SMNVEV (reference sequence). For the CDR3, the DNA is TGTGCCAGCAGTTTACGACTAGCGGGATATGAGCAGTTCTTC. Translating gives CASSLRLAGYEQFF.

This clonotype was observed at least ten times. The CDR3 DNA reads TGTGCTAGTGGTTTGCTCCGGACTAGCGGGGGGAAAGAGACCCAGTACTTC. This sequence encodes CASGLLRTSGGKETQYF. The chain joins TRBV12-5 to TRBJ2-5; 14 bases agree with TRBD2. This CDR3 is 17 amino acids long. V lost 2 bases to trimming and J lost 3 bases; unmatched junction nucleotides: 5. Looked up from germline, CDR1 is LGHNT and CDR2 is FRNRAP.

The chain is built from TRBV12-3 or TRBV12-4 and TRBJ1-2; maybe TRBD1 (6 bases). This CDR3 has 14 residues. Trimming took 7 bases from V and 0 from J, leaving 12 bases between them. The CDR3 DNA reads TGTGCCAGCACCCGGACAGTGACTAACTATGGCTACACCTTC. Residues: CASTRTVTNYGYTF.

This clonotype occurred many times. The chain recombines TRBV29-1 with TRBJ1-1, with D tentatively TRBD1 (6 bases). Per germline, CDR1 SQVTM and CDR2 ANQGSEA. CDR3 length: 13 residues. The V end lost 6 bases, the J end lost 3 bases, and 14 bases lay between the germline ends. The CDR3 loop is CSVNRVQDTEAFF. CDR3 bases: TGCAGCGTCAACAGGGTCCAGGACACTGAAGCTTTCTTT.

The chain uses TRBV25-1 and TRBJ2-7; 7 bases are a match to TRBD2. Germline V gives CDR1 MGHDK, CDR2 SYGVNS. Germline trimming cut 6 bases from V and 4 bases from J; bases unmatched to any gene: 12. CDR3 length equals 15 residues. The CDR3 loop reads CASSEPRGEQYEQYF. The CDR3 DNA follows: TGTGCCAGCAGCGAACCCCGGGGGGAGCAGTACGAGCAGTACTTC.

The V and J genes are TRBV7-2 and TRBJ1-4, with a tentative D call TRBD1 (5 bases). This CDR3 spans 14 amino acids. With 3 bases removed from V and 8 bases from J, the gap between germline ends came to 13 bases. Germline CDR1 and CDR2: SGHTA and FQGNSA. This CDR3 reads CASSLGGKGEKLFF. CDR3 coding DNA: TGTGCCAGCAGCTTGGGGGGGAAAGGCGAAAAACTGTTTTTT.

The table lists this clonotype with a few counts. This chain connects TRBV7-2 to TRBJ2-2; D unclear. Trimming left V 2 bases short and J 9 bases short, with 7 bases between. CDR3 size: 12 residues. The germline CDR1 and CDR2 sequences are SGHTA and FQGNSA. CDR3 residues: CASSLLQRELFF. The CDR3 DNA reads TGTGCCAGCAGCTTATTGCAGAGGGAGCTGTTTTTT. Variable domain in full (rest from reference TRBV7-2 and TRBJ2-2): GAGVSQSPSNKVTEKGKDVELRCDPISGHTALYWYRQSLGQGLEFLIYFQGNSAPDKSGLPSDRFSAERTGGSVSTLTIQRTQQEDSAVYLCASSLLQRELFFGEGSRLTVL.

The genes are TRBV7-2 and TRBJ1-5; D is unclear. CDR1 is SGHTA, CDR2 FQGNSA, per germline. V was shortened by 3 bases and J by 4 bases, with 7 bases between the two germline ends. This CDR3 is 13 amino acids long. CDR3 coding DNA: TGTGCCAGCAGCTTTGCGGCTAATCAGCCCCAGCATTTT. Residues: CASSFAANQPQHF.

This clonotype came up once. This chain uses TRBV7-2 with TRBJ2-3; 11 bases line up with TRBD2. Germline-derived CDR1 and CDR2 are SGHTA and FQGNSA. This CDR3 spans 16 amino acids. Trimming took 2 bases from V and 4 from J; bases not matched to a gene: 5. In DNA, the CDR3 is TGTGCCAGCAGCTTAAGTTCGGGACTAGCGGCAGATACGCAGTATTTT. The encoded protein is CASSLSSGLAADTQYF.

This clonotype was found many times. The chain is built from TRBV9 and TRBJ2-1; D is undetermined. Trimming cost V 0 bases and J 1 base, with 8 bases left between them. The CDR3 is made up of 15 amino acids. Germline CDR1 is SGDLS and CDR2 is YYNGEE. CDR3 nucleotide sequence: TGTGCCAGCAGCGTAGTTGACCTTTCCTACAATGAGCAGTTCTTC. This sequence encodes CASSVVDLSYNEQFF.

The sample holds a few counts of this clonotype. The V call is TRBV2, the J call TRBJ2-1; tentatively, D is TRBD1 (6 bases). CDR3 length: 14 amino acids. Germline values: CDR1 SNHLY, CDR2 FYNNEI. V was cut by 6 bases and J by 3 bases, with 12 bases left in between. The CDR3 loop is CASRSGTNYNEQFF. Here the CDR3 DNA reads TGTGCCAGCAGATCCGGGACAAACTACAATGAGCAGTTCTTC.

This sequence joins TRBV7-8 and TRBJ2-3; D may match TRBD1 or TRBD2 (5 bases each). With 8 bases removed from V and 0 bases from J, the gap between germline ends came to 9 bases. CDR3 size: 13 residues. The germline V gene has CDR1 SGHVS and CDR2 FQNEAQ. The CDR3 reads CASARDSTDTQYF. The DNA of the CDR3 is TGTGCCAGCGCCCGGGACAGCACAGATACGCAGTATTTT.

This clonotype was seen more than once but under ten times. The chain uses TRBV15 and TRBJ2-3; either TRBD1 or TRBD2 may supply D (6 bases each). The CDR3 consists of 15 residues. Deletions cut 9 bases from V and 0 bases from J, with 16 bases between. Germline CDR1 and CDR2: LNHNV and YYDKDF (reference sequence). The CDR3 loop is CATQEGGSSTDTQYF. The CDR3 nucleotides read TGTGCCACTCAAGAGGGGGGATCTAGCACAGATACGCAGTATTTT.

The chain links TRBV5-1 to TRBJ2-1; TRBD1 might be the D (6 bases). The CDR3 contains 19 residues. CDR1 is SGHRS, CDR2 YFSETQ, per germline. The V gene lost 4 bases and the J gene lost 4 bases, with 27 bases spanning the gap. The CDR3 nucleotides are TGCGCCAGCAGCGGCGGCAGGTACAGGGAGTCCAAGGGGTACAATGAGCAGTTCTTC. Its translation is CASSGGRYRESKGYNEQFF.

This rearrangement joins TRBV24-1 to TRBJ2-2; maybe TRBD1 (7 bases). Trimming removed 10 bases at V and 6 bases at J, with 20 bases between. Germline V lookup: CDR1 KGHDR, CDR2 SFDVKD. This CDR3 has 15 residues. The CDR3 coding sequence is TGTGCCACGGAGGGGGCGCAGGGTGCAGCCGGGGAGCTGTTTTTT. It translates to CATEGAQGAAGELFF.

This clonotype has a count of ten or more. This rearrangement joins TRBV7-9 to TRBJ2-7; 10 nucleotides align to TRBD1. The CDR3 has 17 amino acids. CDR1 is SEHNR and CDR2 is FQNEAQ in the germline V gene (reference sequence). V lost 3 bases to trimming and J lost 3 bases; unmatched junction nucleotides: 11. CDR3 bases: TGTGCCAGCAGCTTTACAGGCCTGACAGGGGGCCTCTACGAGCAGTACTTC. Translation gives CASSFTGLTGGLYEQYF.

The gene calls are TRBV25-1 and TRBJ2-3; 10 bases are a match to TRBD1. The CDR3 is 14 residues long. V lost 3 bases to trimming and J lost 5 bases; unmatched junction nucleotides: 2. Germline V CDR1 and CDR2: MGHDK, SYGVNS. The CDR3 sequence: CASSDGQGGDTQYF. In nucleotides, the CDR3 is TGTGCCAGCAGTGATGGACAGGGGGGAGATACGCAGTATTTT.

This clonotype was seen a few times. For the CDR3, the DNA is TGCAGTGCAGTTGGAATAGTGGGGATCACAGATACGCAGTATTTT. Translating gives CSAVGIVGITDTQYF. J is TRBJ2-3 and V is TRBV20-1, with no clear D. Trimming shortened V by 6 bases and J by 2 bases, and 18 bases separated the two germline ends. This CDR3 region has 15 residues. In germline, CDR1 is DFQATT, CDR2 SNEGSKA (reference sequence).

The chain uses TRBV7-9 and TRBJ2-5; tentative D call: TRBD2 (6 bases). V shed 7 bases and J shed 2 bases, with 20 bases lying between them. Germline V gene sequence: CDR1 SEHNR, CDR2 FQNEAQ (reference sequence). The CDR3 runs to 16 residues. CDR3 nucleotide sequence: TGTGCCAGCAATTCCGGGACTTCCCCTTCACAAGAGACCCAGTACTTC. It codes for CASNSGTSPSQETQYF.

The J gene is TRBJ1-5, the V gene TRBV7-2; D remains unclear. CDR1 and CDR2 from the germline V gene are SGHTA and FQGNSA. Trimming removed 5 bases at V and 6 bases at J, with 17 bases between. This CDR3 has 15 amino acids. The CDR3 DNA follows: TGTGCCAGCAGCATCGACGGACTAACGGGTCAGCCCCAGCATTTT. Its translation: CASSIDGLTGQPQHF. The variable domain in full, completed from reference TRBV7-2 and TRBJ1-5, reads GAGVSQSPSNKVTEKGKDVELRCDPISGHTALYWYRQSLGQGLEFLIYFQGNSAPDKSGLPSDRFSAERTGGSVSTLTIQRTQQEDSAVYLCASSIDGLTGQPQHFGDGTRLSIL.

The chain recombines TRBV12-3 or TRBV12-4 with TRBJ2-2; D may match TRBD1 or TRBD2 (5 bases each). CDR3 length equals 18 residues. V lost 2 bases and J lost 1, with 17 bases in between. Here the CDR3 reads CASSLRDGLGENTGELFF. The CDR3 DNA reads TGTGCCAGCAGTTTACGGGACGGATTAGGCGAGAACACCGGGGAGCTGTTTTTT.

The chain joins TRBV10-2 to TRBJ2-1; D may be TRBD1 (5 bases). CDR3 size: 14 residues. CDR1 is WSHSY and CDR2 is SAAADI in the germline V gene. V was pared by 3 bases and J by 2 bases, with 8 bases between. The CDR3 spells CASSEVDTYNEQFF. The DNA of the CDR3 is TGCGCCAGCAGTGAAGTGGACACCTACAATGAGCAGTTCTTC.

V usage is TRBV9 and J usage is TRBJ1-5; 9 bases fit TRBD1. V lost 4 bases to trimming and J lost 7 bases; unmatched junction nucleotides: 9. Germline V gene sequence: CDR1 SGDLS, CDR2 YYNGEE. This CDR3 contains 15 residues. The CDR3 DNA follows: TGTGCCAGCAGCCCATGGACAGGGGCAAACCAGCCCCAGCATTTT. Protein sequence: CASSPWTGANQPQHF.

This clonotype was seen more than once but under ten times. This chain uses TRBV12-3 or TRBV12-4 with TRBJ1-5; D might be TRBD1 (6 bases). This CDR3 region has 16 residues. The V end lost 6 bases, the J end lost 4 bases, and 19 bases lay between the germline ends. The chain's CDR3 is CASSTRGSGGNQPQHF. As DNA, the CDR3 is TGTGCCAGCAGCACCAGGGGTTCCGGCGGGAATCAGCCCCAGCATTTT.

This clonotype was counted between two and nine times. The chain is built from TRBV28 and TRBJ1-2; D is unresolved. The CDR3 is 13 amino acids. The germline gives CDR1 MDHEN, CDR2 SYDVKM. The V end lost 4 bases, the J end lost 6 bases, and 12 bases lay between the germline ends. CDR3 coding DNA: TGTGCCAGCAGTTCTACGGCGGGAAATGGCTACACCTTC. It encodes CASSSTAGNGYTF.

This clonotype was recorded a few times. This chain connects TRBV14 to TRBJ2-7; D gene ambiguous. The CDR3 loop spans 13 amino acids. Trimming shortened V by 3 bases and J by 3 bases, and 9 bases separated the two germline ends. The V gene's germline CDR1 is SGHDN and CDR2 FVKESK. In DNA form, the CDR3 reads TGTGCCAGCAGCCACACGAGAATCTACGAGCAGTACTTC. Translated, it gives CASSHTRIYEQYF.

This clonotype showed up just a few times. J is TRBJ2-3 and V is TRBV5-4; 8 bases fit TRBD1. With 0 bases clipped from V and 7 bases from J, the junction kept 10 bases outside the gene matches. Germline assignment: CDR1 SGHNT and CDR2 YYREEE (reference sequence). CDR3 length: 16 amino acids. The CDR3 here is CASSLEGTGRANTQYF. In DNA form, the CDR3 reads TGTGCCAGCAGCTTGGAGGGGACAGGTAGAGCGAATACGCAGTATTTT.

This clonotype was recorded many times. The chain is built from TRBV6-1 and TRBJ2-5; 8 bases fit TRBD1. V was clipped by 5 bases and J by 1 base; unmatched bases: 9. Germline CDR1 reads MNHNS; CDR2 reads SASEGT. The CDR3 contains 16 residues. As DNA, the CDR3 is TGTGCCAGCAGTTACCGGGACAGGACCTTCCAAGAGACCCAGTACTTC. Protein sequence: CASSYRDRTFQETQYF.

The rearrangement uses TRBV3-1 and TRBJ2-7, with unresolved D. Trimming left V 1 base short and J 0 bases short, with 10 bases between. The CDR3 has 15 residues. CDR1 and CDR2 from the germline V gene are LGHDT and YNNKEL (reference sequence). CDR3 in amino acids: CASSQVSWSSYEQYF. DNA for the CDR3: TGTGCCAGCAGCCAAGTGAGCTGGAGCTCCTACGAGCAGTACTTC.